A single sample gave rise to the 10 T cell receptor beta chains below, sequenced in a study of blood T cell repertoires in COVID-19. Assay used: immunoSEQ multiplex PCR; TCRdb lists only in-frame clones, some missing. The sample includes 39,000 or so clones, 80% to 90% of them seen just once. The sequenced material came from peripheral blood. The receptors come from a human donor in a cohort sampled during active COVID-19.

The chain employs TRBV18 and TRBJ1-1; perhaps TRBD1 as D (5 bases). Germline values: CDR1 KGHSH, CDR2 LQKENI. The CDR3 has 14 amino acids. Trimming shortened V by 2 bases and J by 5 bases, and 12 bases separated the two germline ends. In nucleotides, the CDR3 is TGTGCCAGCTCACCAAACGGGGCGGGAACTGAAGCTTTCTTT. Translation: CASSPNGAGTEAFF.

V gene TRBV7-2 combines with J gene TRBJ2-2; TRBD2 agrees at 7 bases. The CDR3 is 14 residues long. Germline-derived CDR1 and CDR2 are SGHTA and FQGNSA. The trim removed 8 bases at V and 7 bases at J, leaving 10 bases unmatched. CDR3 nucleotides: TGTGCCAGCGGACGGGGGAGGGCGAACGGGGAGCTGTTTTTT. This encodes CASGRGRANGELFF.

The V gene is TRBV7-8, the J gene TRBJ1-3, with D unresolved. The germline V gene has CDR1 SGHVS and CDR2 FQNEAQ. The CDR3 covers 15 residues. V lost 5 bases to trimming and J lost 0 bases, with 11 bases between them. This CDR3 reads CASSESAGSGNTIYF. For the CDR3, the DNA is TGTGCCAGCAGCGAATCTGCGGGCTCTGGAAACACCATATATTTT.

J is TRBJ1-2 and V is TRBV5-1; 7 positions agree with TRBD1. V lost 4 bases, J lost 2 bases, and 5 bases stayed unmatched. Germline V gene data show CDR1 as SGHRS and CDR2 as YFSETQ. The CDR3 is 14 residues long. This chain's CDR3 is CASSPGTENYGYTF. The CDR3 coding sequence is TGCGCCAGCAGCCCCGGGACAGAAAACTATGGCTACACCTTC.

The gene calls are TRBV6-5 and TRBJ1-2, with D tentatively TRBD1 (5 bases). V shed 10 bases and J shed 4 bases, with 19 bases lying between them. From germline, CDR1 is MNHEY and CDR2 SVGAGI. The CDR3 is 14 amino acids. As DNA, the CDR3 is TGTGCCACGTCCATCGCACCAGGGATCTATGGCTACACCTTC. Protein product: CATSIAPGIYGYTF.

The gene calls are TRBV5-5 and TRBJ2-2, with 7 bases matching TRBD1. The CDR3 contains 13 residues. The germline CDR1 and CDR2 sequences are SGHKS and YYEKEE (reference sequence). V was pared by 2 bases and J by 7 bases, with 2 bases of the junction left unmatched. CDR3 DNA: TGTGCCAGCAGCTTACAGGGGAGCGGGGAGCTGTTTTTT. It specifies CASSLQGSGELFF. Filled out from reference TRBV5-5 and TRBJ2-2, the complete variable domain reads DAGVTQSPTHLIKTRGQQVTLRCSPISGHKSVSWYQQVLGQGPQFIFQYYEKEERGRGNFPDRFSARQFPNYSSELNVNALLLGDSALYLCASSLQGSGELFFGEGSRLTVL.

The chain combines TRBV12-5 with TRBJ2-3; D might be TRBD2 (6 bases). Germline-derived CDR1 and CDR2 are LGHNT and FRNRAP. Trimming pared 0 bases from V and 3 bases from J, leaving 16 bases between. The CDR3 is made up of 17 amino acids. The CDR3 loop is CASGLVSRREGTDTQYF. The CDR3 nucleotides are TGTGCTAGTGGTTTGGTTAGCCGGCGGGAAGGGACAGATACGCAGTATTTT.

This sequence joins TRBV7-2 and TRBJ2-4; D unclear. Germline V gives CDR1 SGHTA, CDR2 FQGNSA. V gave up 5 bases and J gave up 9 bases, with 11 bases separating them. The CDR3 contains 12 residues. DNA of the CDR3: TGTGCCAGCAGCCCCAATCTAGGCATTCAGTACTTC. Translation gives CASSPNLGIQYF.

The chain is built from TRBV11-2 and TRBJ1-6, with D possibly being TRBD1 (6 bases). The CDR3 is 14 residues long. CDR1 is SGHAT, CDR2 FQNNGV, per germline. The V end was cut by 5 bases, the J end by 7 bases, with 12 bases between. The CDR3 DNA follows: TGTGCCAGCAGCCAAAACAGGGTGAATTCACCCCTCCACTTT. It encodes CASSQNRVNSPLHF. The whole variable domain, remainder taken from reference TRBV11-2 and TRBJ1-6, is EAGVAQSPRYKIIEKRQSVAFWCNPISGHATLYWYQQILGQGPKLLIQFQNNGVVDDSQLPKDRFSAERLKGVDSTLKIQPAKLEDSAVYLCASSQNRVNSPLHFGNGTRLTVT.

The rearrangement uses TRBV5-4 and TRBJ2-1, with D perhaps matching TRBD2 (5 bases). The CDR3 extends over 18 amino acids. The V gene lost 3 bases and the J gene lost 6 bases, with 25 bases spanning the gap. The germline V gene encodes CDR1 SGHNT and CDR2 YYREEE (reference sequence). The CDR3 nucleotides read TGTGCCAGCAGCTCCAATCTTCTCGGACTCGCCCAGCCCAATGAGCAGTTCTTC. It is translated as CASSSNLLGLAQPNEQFF.